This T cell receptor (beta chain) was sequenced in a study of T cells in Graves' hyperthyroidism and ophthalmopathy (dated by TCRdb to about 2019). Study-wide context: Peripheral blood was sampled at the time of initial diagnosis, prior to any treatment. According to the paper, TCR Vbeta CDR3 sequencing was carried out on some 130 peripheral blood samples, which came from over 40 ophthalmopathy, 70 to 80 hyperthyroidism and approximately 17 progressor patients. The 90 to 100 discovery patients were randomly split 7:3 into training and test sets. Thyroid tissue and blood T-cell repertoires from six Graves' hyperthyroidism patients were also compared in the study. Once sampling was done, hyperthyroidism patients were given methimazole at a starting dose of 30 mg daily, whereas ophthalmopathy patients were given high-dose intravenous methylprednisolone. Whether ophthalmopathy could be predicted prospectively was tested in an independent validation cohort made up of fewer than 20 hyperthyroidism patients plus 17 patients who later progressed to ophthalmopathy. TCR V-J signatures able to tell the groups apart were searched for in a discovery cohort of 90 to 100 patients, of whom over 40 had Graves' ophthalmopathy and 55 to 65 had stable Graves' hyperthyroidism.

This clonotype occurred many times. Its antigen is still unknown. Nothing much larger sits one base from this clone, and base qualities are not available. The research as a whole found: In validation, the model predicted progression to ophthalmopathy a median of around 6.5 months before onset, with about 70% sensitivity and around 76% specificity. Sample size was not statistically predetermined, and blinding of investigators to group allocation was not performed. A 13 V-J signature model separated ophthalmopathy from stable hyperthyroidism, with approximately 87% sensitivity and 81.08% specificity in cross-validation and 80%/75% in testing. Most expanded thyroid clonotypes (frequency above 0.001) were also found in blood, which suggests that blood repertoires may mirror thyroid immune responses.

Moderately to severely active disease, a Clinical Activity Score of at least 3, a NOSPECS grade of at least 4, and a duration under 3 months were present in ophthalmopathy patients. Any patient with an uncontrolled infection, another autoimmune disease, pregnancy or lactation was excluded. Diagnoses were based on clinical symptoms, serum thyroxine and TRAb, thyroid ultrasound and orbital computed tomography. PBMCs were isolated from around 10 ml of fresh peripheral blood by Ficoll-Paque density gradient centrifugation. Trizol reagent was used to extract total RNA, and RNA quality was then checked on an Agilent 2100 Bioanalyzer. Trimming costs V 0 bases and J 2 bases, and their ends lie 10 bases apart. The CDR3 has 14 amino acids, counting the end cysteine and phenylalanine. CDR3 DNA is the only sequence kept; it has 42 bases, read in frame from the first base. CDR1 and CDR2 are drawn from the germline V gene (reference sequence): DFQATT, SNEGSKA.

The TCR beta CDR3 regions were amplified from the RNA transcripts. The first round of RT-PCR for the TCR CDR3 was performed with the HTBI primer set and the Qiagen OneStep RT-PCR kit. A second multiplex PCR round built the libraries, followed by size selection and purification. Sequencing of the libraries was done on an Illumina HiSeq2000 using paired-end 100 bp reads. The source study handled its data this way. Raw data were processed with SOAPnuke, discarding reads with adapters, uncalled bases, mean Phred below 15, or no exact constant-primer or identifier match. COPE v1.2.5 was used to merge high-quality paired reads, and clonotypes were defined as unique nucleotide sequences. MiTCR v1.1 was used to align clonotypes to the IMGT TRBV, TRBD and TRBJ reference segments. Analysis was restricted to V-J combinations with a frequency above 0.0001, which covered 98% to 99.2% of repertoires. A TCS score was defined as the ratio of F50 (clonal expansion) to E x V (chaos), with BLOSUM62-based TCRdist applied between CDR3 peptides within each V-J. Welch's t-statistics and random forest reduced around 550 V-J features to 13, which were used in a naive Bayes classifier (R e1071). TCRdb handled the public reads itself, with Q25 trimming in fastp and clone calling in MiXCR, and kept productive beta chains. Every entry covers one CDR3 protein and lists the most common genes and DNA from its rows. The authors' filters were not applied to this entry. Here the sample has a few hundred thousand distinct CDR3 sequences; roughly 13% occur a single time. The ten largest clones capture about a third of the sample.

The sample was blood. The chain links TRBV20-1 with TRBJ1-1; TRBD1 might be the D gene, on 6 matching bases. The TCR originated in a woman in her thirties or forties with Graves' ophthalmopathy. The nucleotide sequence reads TGCAGTGCTAGAGATAAAGGGACAAACACTGAAGCTTTCTTT. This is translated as CSARDKGTNTEAFF.